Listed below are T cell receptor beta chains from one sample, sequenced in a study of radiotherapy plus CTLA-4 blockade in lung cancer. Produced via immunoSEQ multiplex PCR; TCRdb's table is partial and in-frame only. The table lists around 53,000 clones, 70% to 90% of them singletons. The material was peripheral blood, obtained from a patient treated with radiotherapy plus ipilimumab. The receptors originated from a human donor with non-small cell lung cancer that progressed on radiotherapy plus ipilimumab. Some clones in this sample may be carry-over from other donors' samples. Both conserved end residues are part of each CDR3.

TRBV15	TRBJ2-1	CATSRGLRDGGAYEQFF
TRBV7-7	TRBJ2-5	CASSFTGGGTQYF
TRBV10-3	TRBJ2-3	CAISDRTSGSNTQYF
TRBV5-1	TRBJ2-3	CASSSGRGVTDTQYF
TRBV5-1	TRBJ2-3	CASSLEQGDTQYF
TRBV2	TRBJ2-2	CATSRGGRSDGELFF
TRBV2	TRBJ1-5	CASSRDTQGNQPQHF
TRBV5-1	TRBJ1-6	CASSLEGDRNSPLHF
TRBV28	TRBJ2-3	CASSQTLATDTQYF
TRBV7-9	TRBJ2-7	CASSSLRDEQYF
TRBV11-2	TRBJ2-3	CASSLRASTDTQYF
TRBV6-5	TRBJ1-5	CASSDAEPQHF
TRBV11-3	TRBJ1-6	CASSLEGGTGRNSPLHF
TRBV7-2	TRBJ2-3	CASSHDLAGGRSTDTQYF
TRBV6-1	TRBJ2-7	CASSPGQSSYEQYF
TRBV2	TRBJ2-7	CASGGSGRASYEQYF
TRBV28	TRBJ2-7	CASTGQGVGYEQYF
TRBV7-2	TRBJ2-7	CASSLTRDQSEQYF
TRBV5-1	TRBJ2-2	CASSLLHNTGELFF
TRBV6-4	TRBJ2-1	CASSPTSDLNEQFF
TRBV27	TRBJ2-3	CASGGASGSVTADTQYF
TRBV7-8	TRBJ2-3	CASSPSSTDTQYF
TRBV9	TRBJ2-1	CASSARRTSIEQFF
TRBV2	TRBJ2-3	CASSPLRVRETPPDTQYF
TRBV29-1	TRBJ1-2	CSVEGTKGYTF
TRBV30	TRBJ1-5	CAWSSLGEGGQPQHF
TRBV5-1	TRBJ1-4	CASSLFPAGGGEKLFF
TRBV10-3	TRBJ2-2	CAIRSGLAGDANTGELFF
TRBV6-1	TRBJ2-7	CASNPGGPYEQYF
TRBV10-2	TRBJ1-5	CASLDRGGFPQHF
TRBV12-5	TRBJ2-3	CASGAAGFRDTQYF
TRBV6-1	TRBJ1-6	CASSEWTGGLNSPLHF
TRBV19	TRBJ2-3	CASNPGRGNTDTQYF
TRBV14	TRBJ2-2	CASSRASGRSTGELFF
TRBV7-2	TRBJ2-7	CASSLITGSFYEQYF
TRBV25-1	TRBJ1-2	CASSEFFPSGYGYTF